The 16 T cell receptor beta chains given below trace back to one sample, sequenced in a study of identical twins. Using its own MiXCR run on the 5' RACE reads, TCRdb lists one record per CDR3 protein. The sample contains about 520,000 distinct CDR3 sequences, around 20% of which appear only once. This sample also belongs to another study, concerning T cells expressing NK-cell markers.

Sequencing input: CD4+ T cells sorted from blood. These receptors were taken from a woman aged 18-29 years in good health.

This clonotype came up once. One junction end does not reproduce the germline sequence, and a read error may be involved. The CDR3 coding sequence is TGTGCCATCAGTTCCCGACTAGCGGGGGGGACCCAGCACGGGGAGCTGTTTTTT. It codes for CAISSRLAGGTQHGELFF. This sequence joins TRBV2 and TRBJ2-2, with 14 bases aligning to TRBD2. Germline-derived CDR1 and CDR2 are SNHLY and FYNNEI. The CDR3 covers 18 residues. Together with reference TRBV2 and TRBJ2-2, the CDR3 gives the full variable domain: EPEVTQTPSHQVTQMGQEVILRCVPISNHLYFYWYRQILGQKVEFLVSFYNNEISEKSEIFDDQFSVERPDGSNFTLKIRSTKLEDSAMYFCAISSRLAGGTQHGELFFGEGSRLTVL.

The chain carries TRBV11-3 and TRBJ2-2; D is undetermined. With 2 bases removed from V and 7 bases from J, the gap between germline ends came to 8 bases. CDR1 and CDR2 (germline): SGHNT, YENEEA. CDR3 length: 13 amino acids. In DNA form, the CDR3 reads TGTGCCAGCAGCTTATCGTTAAACGGGGAGCTGTTTTTT. Translated, it gives CASSLSLNGELFF.

This clonotype has just a few counts. This rearrangement joins TRBV20-1 to TRBJ1-1; TRBD1 matches at 8 bases. The J segment lost 2 bases and the V segment lost 1 base, leaving 6 bases of the junction unmatched. The CDR3 consists of 15 residues. Germline-derived CDR1 and CDR2 are DFQATT and SNEGSKA (reference sequence). CDR3 region: CSARGGQGDNTEAFF. The CDR3 DNA reads TGCAGTGCTAGAGGTGGACAGGGCGATAACACTGAAGCTTTCTTT.

The chain is built from TRBV27 and TRBJ2-1; D may be TRBD2 (6 bases). The germline CDR1 and CDR2 sequences are MNHEY and SMNVEV (reference sequence). There are 13 residues in the CDR3. Trimming took 2 bases from V and 10 from J, leaving 12 bases between them. CDR3 amino acids: CASSLKRAGEQFF. The CDR3 nucleotides are TGTGCCAGCAGTTTAAAGCGGGCGGGAGAGCAGTTCTTC.

The rearrangement uses TRBV10-3 and TRBJ2-5; 7 bases line up with TRBD2. From germline, CDR1 is ENHRY and CDR2 SYGVKD. The CDR3 is 15 residues long. With V trimmed by 0 bases and J by 3 bases, 4 bases remained unmatched. CDR3 protein: CAISESKGREETQYF. CDR3 sequence (DNA): TGTGCCATCAGTGAGTCTAAGGGGAGGGAAGAGACCCAGTACTTC.

This chain joins TRBV7-2 and TRBJ2-3, with 12 nucleotides matching TRBD2. V trimming: 3 bases; J trimming: 4 bases; junction bases outside the gene matches: 2. There are 15 residues in the CDR3. Per the germline V gene, CDR1 is SGHTA and CDR2 is FQGNSA. The CDR3 loop is CASSLTSGSADTQYF. The CDR3 DNA reads as TGTGCCAGCAGCTTGACTAGCGGGAGTGCAGATACGCAGTATTTT.

This clonotype was seen a handful of times. The chain couples TRBV7-8 to TRBJ1-5; a weak D match, TRBD1 (5 bases). The germline V gene encodes CDR1 SGHVS and CDR2 FQNEAQ. This CDR3 is built from 14 residues. Trimming left V 1 base short and J 4 bases short, with 8 bases between. CDR3 nucleotide sequence: TGTGCCAGCAGCTTAGATCCAGGGAATCAGCCCCAGCATTTT. It yields the protein CASSLDPGNQPQHF. Complete variable domain (other parts from reference TRBV7-8 and TRBJ1-5): GAGVSQSPRYKVAKRGQDVALRCDPISGHVSLFWYQQALGQGPEFLTYFQNEAQLDKSGLPSDRFFAERPEGSVSTLKIQRTQQEDSAVYLCASSLDPGNQPQHFGDGTRLSIL.

This clonotype was counted between two and nine times. The chain is built from TRBV5-1 and TRBJ2-1; no clear D. With 4 bases removed from V and 10 bases from J, the gap between germline ends came to 9 bases. The CDR3 totals 11 residues. CDR1 SGHRS and CDR2 YFSETQ come from the germline V gene. This chain's CDR3 is CASSENREQFF. The CDR3 DNA reads as TGCGCCAGCAGCGAAAATAGAGAGCAGTTCTTC.

The rearrangement joins TRBV20-1 to TRBJ2-7; tentative D call: TRBD1 (5 bases). V was cut by 3 bases and J by 5 bases, with 14 bases left in between. The CDR3 contains 13 residues. Germline CDR1 and CDR2: DFQATT and SNEGSKA (reference sequence). The CDR3 here is CSASVRARHEQYF. Here the CDR3 DNA reads TGCAGTGCTAGCGTCAGGGCCCGGCACGAGCAGTACTTC.

This rearrangement joins TRBV9 to TRBJ1-2; D remains unclear. Germline V lookup: CDR1 SGDLS, CDR2 YYNGEE. The CDR3 extends over 13 amino acids. The V end lost 3 bases, the J end lost 6 bases, and 12 bases lay between the germline ends. CDR3 loop: CASSAHSPDGYTF. In DNA form, the CDR3 reads TGTGCCAGCAGCGCGCACTCCCCGGATGGCTACACCTTC. The full variable domain, completed using reference TRBV9 and TRBJ1-2, is DSGVTQTPKHLITATGQRVTLRCSPRSGDLSVYWYQQSLDQGLQFLIQYYNGEERAKGNILERFSAQQFPDLHSELNLSSLELGDSALYFCASSAHSPDGYTFGSGTRLTVV.

Only a few counts were recorded for this clonotype. The CDR3 region is CASSVASSTDTQYF. Here the CDR3 DNA reads TGTGCCAGCAGCGTAGCGTCTAGCACAGATACGCAGTATTTT. This chain uses TRBV3-1 with TRBJ2-3; weak D call: TRBD2 (5 bases). The V and J ends lost 5 bases and 0 bases respectively, with 9 bases between them. Germline V gene lookup returns CDR1 LGHDT and CDR2 YNNKEL (reference sequence). This CDR3 has 14 residues.

This clonotype showed up just a few times. This chain links TRBV7-8 with TRBJ1-3; D remains unclear. Germline CDR1 is SGHVS and CDR2 is FQNEAQ. With 2 bases removed from V and 0 bases from J, the gap between germline ends came to 8 bases. The CDR3 loop spans 15 amino acids. This chain's CDR3 is CASSLRSPSGNTIYF. The CDR3 nucleotides are TGTGCCAGCAGCTTAAGGTCTCCCTCTGGAAACACCATATATTTT.

This clonotype was recorded a few times. The CDR3 region has the DNA TGTGCCAGCAGCCTGCGATCGGTCCAGCTATCCTACGAGCAGTACTTC. This gives the protein CASSLRSVQLSYEQYF. The chain links TRBV5-5 to TRBJ2-7; D uncertain. The CDR3 runs 16 residues. Germline-derived CDR1 and CDR2 are SGHKS and YYEKEE (reference sequence). V lost 4 bases and J 1 base, leaving 18 bases between the germline ends.

The rearrangement links TRBV20-1 to TRBJ2-7; no clear D gene. The CDR3 consists of 13 residues. Trimming shortened V by 0 bases and J by 6 bases, and 12 bases separated the two germline ends. Germline V gene data show CDR1 as DFQATT and CDR2 as SNEGSKA (reference sequence). CDR3 sequence (DNA): TGCAGTGCTAGAGATTCGGTAGTGGCCGAGCAGTACTTC. This sequence encodes CSARDSVVAEQYF.

This sequence joins TRBV3-1 and TRBJ1-1; no clear D. The ends were cut back, 4 bases at V and 5 bases at J, with 11 bases in the middle. The CDR3 contains 13 residues. Germline V gives CDR1 LGHDT, CDR2 YNNKEL (reference sequence). In DNA form, the CDR3 reads TGTGCCAGCAGCCCCAATTCCCGAACTGAAGCTTTCTTT. Translated: CASSPNSRTEAFF.

The sample holds a few counts of this clonotype. The chain has TRBV9 and TRBJ1-1; D is possibly TRBD1 (5 bases). CDR1 is SGDLS, CDR2 YYNGEE, per germline. The CDR3 is 15 amino acids. Trimming left V 0 bases short and J 5 bases short, with 14 bases between. The CDR3 DNA sequence: TGTGCCAGCAGCGTAGGAGTGGGGCCAGGGACTGAAGCTTTCTTT. It translates to CASSVGVGPGTEAFF.